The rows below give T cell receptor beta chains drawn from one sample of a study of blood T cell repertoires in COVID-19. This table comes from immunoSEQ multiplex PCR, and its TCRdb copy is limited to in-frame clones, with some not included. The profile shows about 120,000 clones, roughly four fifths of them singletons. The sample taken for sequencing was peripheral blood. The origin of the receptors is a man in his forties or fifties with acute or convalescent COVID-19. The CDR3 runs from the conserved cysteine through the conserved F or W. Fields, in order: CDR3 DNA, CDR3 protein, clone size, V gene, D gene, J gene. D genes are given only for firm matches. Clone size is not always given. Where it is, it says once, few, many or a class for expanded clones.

cdr3_nt: TGTGCCAGCAGTCGACACAGGTATAAGTACTTC
cdr3_aa: CASSRHRYKYF
clone_size: -
v_call: TRBV6-4
d_call: -
j_call: TRBJ2-7

cdr3_nt: TGCGCCAGCAGCTTAGCAGGCGGGGTCTCTGGGGCCAACGTCCTGACTTTC
cdr3_aa: CASSLAGGVSGANVLTF
clone_size: once
v_call: TRBV5-1
d_call: -
j_call: TRBJ2-6

cdr3_nt: TGTGCCAGCATCGAGGTACCTCGCGGGACAGGGTTAGAAAAACTGTTTTTT
cdr3_aa: CASIEVPRGTGLEKLFF
clone_size: few
v_call: TRBV2
d_call: TRBD1
j_call: TRBJ1-4

cdr3_nt: TGTGCCACCAGTCGACGACTAGCGGGGGGGCAAGATACGCAGTATTTT
cdr3_aa: CATSRRLAGGQDTQYF
clone_size: -
v_call: TRBV15
d_call: TRBD2
j_call: TRBJ2-3

cdr3_nt: TGTGCCAGCTCAGGTACGAGGAACACTGAAGCTTTCTTT
cdr3_aa: CASSGTRNTEAFF
clone_size: -
v_call: TRBV18
d_call: -
j_call: TRBJ1-1

cdr3_nt: TGCAGCGCCCAAAAAAGCGGAAACAATGAGCAGTTCTTC
cdr3_aa: CSAQKSGNNEQFF
clone_size: -
v_call: TRBV29-1
d_call: -
j_call: TRBJ2-1

cdr3_nt: TGTGCCAGCTCACCACCGGGACAGGGAATCGGCGAGCAGTACTTC
cdr3_aa: CASSPPGQGIGEQYF
clone_size: few
v_call: TRBV18
d_call: TRBD1
j_call: TRBJ2-7

cdr3_nt: TGTGCCATCGGGGGGGGGAACAATTCACCCCTCCACTTT
cdr3_aa: CAIGGGNNSPLHF
clone_size: -
v_call: TRBV6-5
d_call: -
j_call: TRBJ1-6

cdr3_nt: TGCGCCAGCAGCCAAGGAGTTCACTACGAGCAGTACTTC
cdr3_aa: CASSQGVHYEQYF
clone_size: -
v_call: TRBV4-1
d_call: -
j_call: TRBJ2-7

cdr3_nt: TGCGCCAGCAGCCTCGGACAGGGAGACCTCGTTGGCACTGAAGCTTTCTTT
cdr3_aa: CASSLGQGDLVGTEAFF
clone_size: -
v_call: TRBV4-1
d_call: TRBD1
j_call: TRBJ1-1

cdr3_nt: TGTGCCAGCTACCGGGACAGGGTGATTCACGAGCAGTACTTC
cdr3_aa: CASYRDRVIHEQYF
clone_size: few
v_call: TRBV21-1
d_call: -
j_call: TRBJ2-7

cdr3_nt: TGTGCCAGCAGCCCCGACAACGGATACTACGAGCAGTACTTC
cdr3_aa: CASSPDNGYYEQYF
clone_size: -
v_call: TRBV7-3
d_call: -
j_call: TRBJ2-7

cdr3_nt: TGTGCCAGCAGGCAGGGCCTTTCCCAGTTCTTC
cdr3_aa: CASRQGLSQFF
clone_size: few
v_call: TRBV6-5
d_call: -
j_call: TRBJ2-1

cdr3_nt: TGTGCCAGTAGTATGGGGAGAGCCTCTGGAAACACCATATATTTT
cdr3_aa: CASSMGRASGNTIYF
clone_size: once
v_call: TRBV19
d_call: -
j_call: TRBJ1-3

cdr3_nt: TGCGCCAGCAGCTTGGATCCGGGTTTTAATGAAAAACTGTTTTTT
cdr3_aa: CASSLDPGFNEKLFF
clone_size: -
v_call: TRBV5-1
d_call: -
j_call: TRBJ1-4

cdr3_nt: TGTGCCAGCAGTGCCTCCCCTCCAGGATCAATTGAAAAACTGTTTTTT
cdr3_aa: CASSASPPGSIEKLFF
clone_size: -
v_call: TRBV27
d_call: -
j_call: TRBJ1-4

cdr3_nt: TGCAGCGTTGACCGGGACTACAATGAGCAGTTCTTC
cdr3_aa: CSVDRDYNEQFF
clone_size: -
v_call: TRBV29-1
d_call: -
j_call: TRBJ2-1

cdr3_nt: TGTGCCATCAGTAGCGGACAGGGAGGCTACACCTTC
cdr3_aa: CAISSGQGGYTF
clone_size: few
v_call: TRBV10-3
d_call: TRBD1
j_call: TRBJ1-2

cdr3_nt: TGTGCCAGCAGCGTACAAGGGGACACTGAAGCTTTCTTT
cdr3_aa: CASSVQGDTEAFF
clone_size: -
v_call: TRBV9
d_call: -
j_call: TRBJ1-1

cdr3_nt: TGCGCCAGCAGCGAGGGACAAGCAAACTATGGCTACACCTTC
cdr3_aa: CASSEGQANYGYTF
clone_size: few
v_call: TRBV5-1
d_call: -
j_call: TRBJ1-2

cdr3_nt: TGTGCCAGCAGTTTCCGGGAGAGTCACAATGAGCAGTTCTTC
cdr3_aa: CASSFRESHNEQFF
clone_size: -
v_call: TRBV28
d_call: -
j_call: TRBJ2-1

cdr3_nt: TGTGCCAGCAGCTCGTTCGCGCTAGCGGGAGGAGAGCAGTACTTC
cdr3_aa: CASSSFALAGGEQYF
clone_size: -
v_call: TRBV28
d_call: TRBD2
j_call: TRBJ2-7

cdr3_nt: TGTGCCAGTAGTATCCTAAGACAGGGGGGAACGACTGAAGCTTTCTTT
cdr3_aa: CASSILRQGGTTEAFF
clone_size: -
v_call: TRBV19
d_call: TRBD1
j_call: TRBJ1-1

cdr3_nt: TGCGCCAGCGGAGCGGTTTACACCGGGGAGCTGTTTTTT
cdr3_aa: CASGAVYTGELFF
clone_size: few
v_call: TRBV5-1
d_call: -
j_call: TRBJ2-2

cdr3_nt: TGCGCCAGCAGCTTCCCCACGGGACAGGGGGCGCGGACTACCGACAATGAGCAGTTCTTC
cdr3_aa: CASSFPTGQGARTTDNEQFF
clone_size: -
v_call: TRBV5-1
d_call: TRBD1
j_call: TRBJ2-1

cdr3_nt: TGCGCCAGCAGCCAAGGTACAGGGGGGAACACCGGGGAGCTGTTTTTT
cdr3_aa: CASSQGTGGNTGELFF
clone_size: -
v_call: TRBV4-1
d_call: TRBD1
j_call: TRBJ2-2

cdr3_nt: TGTGCCAGTAGTACCTACCCAGGGGGCGGCAATCAGCCCCAGCATTTT
cdr3_aa: CASSTYPGGGNQPQHF
clone_size: -
v_call: TRBV19
d_call: TRBD1
j_call: TRBJ1-5

cdr3_nt: TGTGCCAGCAGCGTAGCGGGGGTTGGTCAAGAGACCCAGTACTTC
cdr3_aa: CASSVAGVGQETQYF
clone_size: -
v_call: TRBV25-1
d_call: TRBD2
j_call: TRBJ2-5

cdr3_nt: TGTGCCAGCAGTTCGGTGGGGGGAGGCTACACCTTC
cdr3_aa: CASSSVGGGYTF
clone_size: -
v_call: TRBV27
d_call: -
j_call: TRBJ1-2

cdr3_nt: TGTGCCACCCTGGACTGGGTGAAGAACGAGCAGTACTTC
cdr3_aa: CATLDWVKNEQYF
clone_size: -
v_call: TRBV28
d_call: -
j_call: TRBJ2-7

cdr3_nt: TGTGCCAGCAGCTTAGATCCCGGGGGAATTGAAGCTTTCTTT
cdr3_aa: CASSLDPGGIEAFF
clone_size: -
v_call: TRBV11-2
d_call: -
j_call: TRBJ1-1

cdr3_nt: TGTGCCAGCAGTTTAGGGACTAGCGGCGAGCAGTACTTC
cdr3_aa: CASSLGTSGEQYF
clone_size: -
v_call: TRBV28
d_call: TRBD2
j_call: TRBJ2-7

cdr3_nt: TGTGCCAGCAGCTCACAGGGGGCGCTCGGAAACACCATATATTTT
cdr3_aa: CASSSQGALGNTIYF
clone_size: -
v_call: TRBV11-1
d_call: TRBD1
j_call: TRBJ1-3

cdr3_nt: TGTGCCAGCAGTGAAGCCACGGGACATCCTGCCGTCGGCTACACCTTC
cdr3_aa: CASSEATGHPAVGYTF
clone_size: -
v_call: TRBV6-1
d_call: -
j_call: TRBJ1-2

cdr3_nt: TGTGCCAGTAGTCCGCGATCGGGCCAGGGGAGCGGTACCGGGGAGCTGTTTTTT
cdr3_aa: CASSPRSGQGSGTGELFF
clone_size: -
v_call: TRBV19
d_call: -
j_call: TRBJ2-2

cdr3_nt: TGCGCCAGCAAAGTCGGGTCGACTGAAGCTTTCTTT
cdr3_aa: CASKVGSTEAFF
clone_size: -
v_call: TRBV10-2
d_call: -
j_call: TRBJ1-1

cdr3_nt: TGCGCCAGCAGCCACGGGACAGGGGGCGAGGCCGGGGAGCTGTTTTTT
cdr3_aa: CASSHGTGGEAGELFF
clone_size: -
v_call: TRBV5-1
d_call: TRBD1
j_call: TRBJ2-2

cdr3_nt: TGCGCCAGCAGTCGGACAGGGATGTCCGCTGAAGCTTTCTTT
cdr3_aa: CASSRTGMSAEAFF
clone_size: few
v_call: TRBV4-1
d_call: TRBD1
j_call: TRBJ1-1

cdr3_nt: TGTGCCAGCAGCCAAACATCTTTAGGGGGGGTAGGTCAGCCCCAGCATTTT
cdr3_aa: CASSQTSLGGVGQPQHF
clone_size: -
v_call: TRBV3-1/TRBV3-2
d_call: -
j_call: TRBJ1-5

cdr3_nt: TGTGCCAGCAGTTCCAGGGGGAATGAGCAGTTCTTC
cdr3_aa: CASSSRGNEQFF
clone_size: -
v_call: TRBV28
d_call: TRBD1
j_call: TRBJ2-1

cdr3_nt: TGTGCCAGCACCCTATATGGAGCGGGGACAGGGAGTTCGGAGCAGTACTTC
cdr3_aa: CASTLYGAGTGSSEQYF
clone_size: -
v_call: TRBV7-8
d_call: TRBD1
j_call: TRBJ2-7

cdr3_nt: TGTGCCAGCAGGCCGGGACTAGCGGGCCAAGAGACCCAGTACTTC
cdr3_aa: CASRPGLAGQETQYF
clone_size: -
v_call: TRBV28
d_call: TRBD2
j_call: TRBJ2-5

cdr3_nt: TGCAGTGCTAGTCCCCCGGGACAGGGGTACAACTATGGCTACACCTTC
cdr3_aa: CSASPPGQGYNYGYTF
clone_size: -
v_call: TRBV20-1
d_call: TRBD1
j_call: TRBJ1-2

cdr3_nt: TGTGCCAGCAGTACAGGTTACACTGAAGCTTTCTTT
cdr3_aa: CASSTGYTEAFF
clone_size: -
v_call: TRBV2
d_call: -
j_call: TRBJ1-1

cdr3_nt: TGTGCCAGTGGACTAGCGGAGCAAGAGACCCAGTACTTC
cdr3_aa: CASGLAEQETQYF
clone_size: -
v_call: TRBV10-3
d_call: TRBD2
j_call: TRBJ2-5

cdr3_nt: TGTGCCAGCAGCTTAACAAGTGGGGAACAGGGAGACGAAAACACTGAAGCTTTCTTT
cdr3_aa: CASSLTSGEQGDENTEAFF
clone_size: -
v_call: TRBV7-3
d_call: -
j_call: TRBJ1-1

cdr3_nt: TGTGCCAGCAGCACCGGGACAGGGGGATACTATGGCTACACCTTC
cdr3_aa: CASSTGTGGYYGYTF
clone_size: -
v_call: TRBV5-6
d_call: TRBD1
j_call: TRBJ1-2